Below, one T cell receptor (beta chain) is given with its context. This sample was taken from a study of OX40 agonist ivuxolimab in advanced cancers. This CDR3 is built from 13 residues. V was cut by 1 base and J by 4 bases, with 7 bases left in between. CDR1 and CDR2 from the germline V gene are MNHEY and SVGAGI. Repertoires were generated with immunoSEQ multiplex PCR, while TCRdb's copy carries only in-frame clones and drops some. This table has roughly 56,000 clones, 79% appearing once. This clonotype originated in an adult with an advanced solid tumor such as melanoma, head and neck, liver or kidney cancer. The chain joins TRBV6-5 to TRBJ1-1; a weak D match, TRBD1 (6 bases). Sequenced material: CD4+ or CD8+ T cells sorted from blood, taken in a trial of the OX40 agonist ivuxolimab. The CDR3 DNA is TGTGCCAGCAGTTACTACAGGGCCACTGAAGCTTTCTTT. Protein: CASSYYRATEAFF.